This T cell receptor (beta chain) was found in a study of blood T cell repertoires in COVID-19. Study information: COVID-19 samples, acute and convalescent, were from the United States, Italy and Spain.

All enrollees were roughly 18 to 89 years old and from 24 US areas. Each participant's cohort was designated according to participant-reported clinical history. Here immunoSEQ multiplex PCR was the method, and the copy in TCRdb shows in-frame clones only, minus some. The sample has about 220,000 clones, over 75% seen once; the top ten hold about 3.7%. The CDR3 totals 15 residues. The germline CDR1 and CDR2 sequences are SGHVS and FNYEAQ. V was clipped by 1 base and J by 6 bases; unmatched bases: 1. The V gene is TRBV7-6, the J gene TRBJ2-3, with TRBD2 matching 13 bases. The source is a woman aged 60-75 years who had recovered from COVID-19. The sequenced material came from PBMCs or T cells enriched from blood (not recorded which). For the CDR3, the DNA is TGTGCCAGCAGCTTAGGACTAGCGGGGGGTGATACGCAGTATTTT. Residues: CASSLGLAGGDTQYF.